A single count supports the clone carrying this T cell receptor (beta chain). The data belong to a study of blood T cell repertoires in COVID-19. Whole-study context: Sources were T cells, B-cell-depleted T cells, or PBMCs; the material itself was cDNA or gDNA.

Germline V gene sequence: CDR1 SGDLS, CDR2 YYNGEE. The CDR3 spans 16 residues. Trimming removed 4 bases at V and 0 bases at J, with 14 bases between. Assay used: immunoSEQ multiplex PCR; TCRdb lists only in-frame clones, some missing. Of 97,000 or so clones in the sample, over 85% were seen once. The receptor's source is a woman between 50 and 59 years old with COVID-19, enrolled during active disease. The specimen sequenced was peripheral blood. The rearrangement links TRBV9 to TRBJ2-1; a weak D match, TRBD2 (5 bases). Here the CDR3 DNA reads TGTGCCAGCAGCTTCCGACGGGATAGCTCCTACAATGAGCAGTTCTTC. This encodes CASSFRRDSSYNEQFF.